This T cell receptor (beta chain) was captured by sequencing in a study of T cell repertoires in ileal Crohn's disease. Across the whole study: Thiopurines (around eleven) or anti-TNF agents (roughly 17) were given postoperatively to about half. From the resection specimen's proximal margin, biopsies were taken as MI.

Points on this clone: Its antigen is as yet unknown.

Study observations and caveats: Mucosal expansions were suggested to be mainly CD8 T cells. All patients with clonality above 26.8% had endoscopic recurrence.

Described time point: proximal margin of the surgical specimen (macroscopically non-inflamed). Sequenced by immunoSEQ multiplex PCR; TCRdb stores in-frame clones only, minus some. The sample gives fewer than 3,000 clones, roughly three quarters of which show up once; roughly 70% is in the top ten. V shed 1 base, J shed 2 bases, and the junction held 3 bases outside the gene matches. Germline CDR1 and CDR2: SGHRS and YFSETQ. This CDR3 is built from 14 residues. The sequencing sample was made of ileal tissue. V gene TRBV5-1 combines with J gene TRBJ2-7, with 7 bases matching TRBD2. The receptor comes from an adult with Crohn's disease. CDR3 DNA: TGCGCCAGCAGCTTGTCTAGCGGAGCCTACGAGCAGTACTTC. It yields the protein CASSLSSGAYEQYF.